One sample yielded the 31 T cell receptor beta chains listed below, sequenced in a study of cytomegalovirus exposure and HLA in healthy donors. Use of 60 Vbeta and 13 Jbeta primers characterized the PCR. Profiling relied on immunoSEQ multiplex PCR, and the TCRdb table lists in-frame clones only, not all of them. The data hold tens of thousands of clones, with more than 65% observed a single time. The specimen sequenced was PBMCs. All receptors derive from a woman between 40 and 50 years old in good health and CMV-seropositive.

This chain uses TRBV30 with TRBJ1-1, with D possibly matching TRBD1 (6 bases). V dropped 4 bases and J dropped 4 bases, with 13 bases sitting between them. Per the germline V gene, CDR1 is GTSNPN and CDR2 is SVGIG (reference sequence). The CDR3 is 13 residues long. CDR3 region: CAWNRGLGTEAFF. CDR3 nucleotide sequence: TGTGCCTGGAATAGGGGGTTGGGCACTGAAGCTTTCTTT.

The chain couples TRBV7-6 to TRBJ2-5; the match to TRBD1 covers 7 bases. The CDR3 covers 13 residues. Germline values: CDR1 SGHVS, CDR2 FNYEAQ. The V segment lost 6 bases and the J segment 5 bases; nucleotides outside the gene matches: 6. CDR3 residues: CASSRQGLETQYF. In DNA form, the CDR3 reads TGTGCCAGCAGTCGACAGGGTTTGGAGACCCAGTACTTC. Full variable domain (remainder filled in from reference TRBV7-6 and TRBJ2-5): GAGVSQSPRYKVTKRGQDVALRCDPISGHVSLYWYRQALGQGPEFLTYFNYEAQQDKSGLPNDRFSAERPEGSISTLTIQRTEQRDSAMYRCASSRQGLETQYFGPGTRLLVL.

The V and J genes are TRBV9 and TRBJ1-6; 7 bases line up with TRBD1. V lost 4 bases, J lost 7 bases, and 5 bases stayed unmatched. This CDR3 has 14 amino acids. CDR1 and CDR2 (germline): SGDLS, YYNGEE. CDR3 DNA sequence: TGTGCCAGCAGCCGACAGGGCCAGAATTCACCCCTCCACTTT. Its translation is CASSRQGQNSPLHF.

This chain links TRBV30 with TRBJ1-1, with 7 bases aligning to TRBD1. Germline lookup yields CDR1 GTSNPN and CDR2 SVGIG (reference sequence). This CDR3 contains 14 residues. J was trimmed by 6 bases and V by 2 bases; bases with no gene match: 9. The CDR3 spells CAWSHRGGGAEAFF. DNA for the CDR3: TGTGCCTGGAGTCACAGGGGCGGAGGGGCTGAAGCTTTCTTT.

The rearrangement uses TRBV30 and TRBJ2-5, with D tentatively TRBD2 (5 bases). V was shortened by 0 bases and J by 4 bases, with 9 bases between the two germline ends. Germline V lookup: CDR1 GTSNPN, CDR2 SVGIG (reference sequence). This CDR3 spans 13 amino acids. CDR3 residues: CAWSVITRETQYF. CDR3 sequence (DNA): TGTGCCTGGAGTGTAATCACTAGAGAGACCCAGTACTTC.

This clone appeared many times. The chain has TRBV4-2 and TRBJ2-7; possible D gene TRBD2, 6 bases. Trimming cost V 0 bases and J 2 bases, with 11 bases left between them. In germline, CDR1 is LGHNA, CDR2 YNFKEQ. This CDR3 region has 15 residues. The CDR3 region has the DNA TGTGCCAGCAGCCAAGATTTGGGCGGGACCTACGAGCAGTACTTC. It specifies CASSQDLGGTYEQYF.

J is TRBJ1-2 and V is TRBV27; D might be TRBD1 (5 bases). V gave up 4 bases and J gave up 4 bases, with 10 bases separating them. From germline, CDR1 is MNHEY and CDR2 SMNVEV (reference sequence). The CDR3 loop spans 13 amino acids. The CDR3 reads CASSYRGGYGYTF. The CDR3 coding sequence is TGTGCCAGCAGTTACCGGGGGGGCTATGGCTACACCTTC.

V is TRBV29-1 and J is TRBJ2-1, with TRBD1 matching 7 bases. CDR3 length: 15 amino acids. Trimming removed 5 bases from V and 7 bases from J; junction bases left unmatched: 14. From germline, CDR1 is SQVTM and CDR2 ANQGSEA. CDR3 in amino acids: CSVILTGRLWNEQFF. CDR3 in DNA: TGCAGCGTTATTCTGACAGGGCGGTTGTGGAATGAGCAGTTCTTC.

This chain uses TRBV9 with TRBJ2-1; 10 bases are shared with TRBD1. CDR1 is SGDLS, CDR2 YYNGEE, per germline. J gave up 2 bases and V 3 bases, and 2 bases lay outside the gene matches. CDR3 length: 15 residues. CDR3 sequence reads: CASSAGQGPYNEQFF. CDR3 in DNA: TGTGCCAGCAGCGCGGGACAGGGGCCCTACAATGAGCAGTTCTTC.

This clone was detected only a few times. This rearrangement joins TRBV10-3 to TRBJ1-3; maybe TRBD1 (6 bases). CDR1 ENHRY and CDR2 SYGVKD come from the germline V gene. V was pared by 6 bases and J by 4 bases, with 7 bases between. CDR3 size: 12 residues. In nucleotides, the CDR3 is TGTGCCATCAGGGACAGCGGAAACACCATATATTTT. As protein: CAIRDSGNTIYF.

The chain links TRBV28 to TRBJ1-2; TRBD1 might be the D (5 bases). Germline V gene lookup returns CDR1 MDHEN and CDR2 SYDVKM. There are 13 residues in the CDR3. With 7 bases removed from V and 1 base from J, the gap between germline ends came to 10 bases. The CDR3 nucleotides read TGTGCCAGCACTGGCGGGGGTAACTATGGCTACACCTTC. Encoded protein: CASTGGGNYGYTF.

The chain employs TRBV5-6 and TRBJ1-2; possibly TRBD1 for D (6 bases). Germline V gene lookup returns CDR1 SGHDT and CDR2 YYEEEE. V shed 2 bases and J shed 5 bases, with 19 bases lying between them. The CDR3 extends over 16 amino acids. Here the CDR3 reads CASSFRDRWTEYGYTF. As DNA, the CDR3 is TGTGCCAGCAGCTTCCGAGACAGGTGGACTGAGTATGGCTACACCTTC.

The DNA of the CDR3 is TGTGCCAGCTCAGAAAGACAGTTAGGGAATGAAAAACTGTTTTTT. This codes for CASSERQLGNEKLFF. The rearrangement uses TRBV18 and TRBJ1-4; D is possibly TRBD1 (5 bases). CDR1 and CDR2 from the germline V gene are KGHSH and LQKENI. The V end lost 5 bases, the J end lost 5 bases, and 15 bases lay between the germline ends. The CDR3 runs 15 residues.

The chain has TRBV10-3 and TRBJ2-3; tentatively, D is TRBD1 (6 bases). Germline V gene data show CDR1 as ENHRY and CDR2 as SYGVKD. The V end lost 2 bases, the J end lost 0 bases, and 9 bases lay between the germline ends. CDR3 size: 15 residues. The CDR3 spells CAISEPGHSTDTQYF. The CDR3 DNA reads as TGTGCCATCAGTGAGCCGGGACACAGCACAGATACGCAGTATTTT.

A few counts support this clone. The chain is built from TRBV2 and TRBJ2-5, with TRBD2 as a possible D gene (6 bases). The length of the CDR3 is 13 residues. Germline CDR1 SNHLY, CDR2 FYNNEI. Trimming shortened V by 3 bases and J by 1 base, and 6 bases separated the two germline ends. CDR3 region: CASSEGGQETQYF. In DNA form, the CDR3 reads TGTGCCAGCAGTGAGGGGGGCCAAGAGACCCAGTACTTC.

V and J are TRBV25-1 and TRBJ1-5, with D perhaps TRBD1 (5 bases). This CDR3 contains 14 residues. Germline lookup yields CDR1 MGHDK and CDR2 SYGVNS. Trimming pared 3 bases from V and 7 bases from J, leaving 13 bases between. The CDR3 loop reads CASSEGGGGQPQHF. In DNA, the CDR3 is TGTGCCAGCAGTGAGGGTGGGGGGGGGCAGCCCCAGCATTTT.

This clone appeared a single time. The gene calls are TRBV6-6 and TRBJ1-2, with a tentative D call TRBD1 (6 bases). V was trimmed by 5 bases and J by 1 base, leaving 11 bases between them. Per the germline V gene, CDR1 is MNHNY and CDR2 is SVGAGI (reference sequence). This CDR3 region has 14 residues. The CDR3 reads CASSPGDHNYGYTF. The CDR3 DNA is TGTGCCAGCAGTCCAGGGGACCATAACTATGGCTACACCTTC.

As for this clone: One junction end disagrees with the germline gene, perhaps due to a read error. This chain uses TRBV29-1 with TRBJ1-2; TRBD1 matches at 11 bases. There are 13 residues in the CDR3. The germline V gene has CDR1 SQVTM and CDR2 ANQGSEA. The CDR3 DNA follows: TGCAGCGTCCGGACAGGGGGCGAGGTTGGCTACCCCTTC. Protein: CSVRTGGEVGYPF.

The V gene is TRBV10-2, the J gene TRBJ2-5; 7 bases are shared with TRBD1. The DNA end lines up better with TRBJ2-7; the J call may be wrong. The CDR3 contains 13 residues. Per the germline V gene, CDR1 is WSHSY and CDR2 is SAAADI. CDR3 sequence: CASSGQGPYEQYF. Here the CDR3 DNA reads TGCGCCAGCAGTGGACAGGGCCCCTACGAGCAGTACTTC.

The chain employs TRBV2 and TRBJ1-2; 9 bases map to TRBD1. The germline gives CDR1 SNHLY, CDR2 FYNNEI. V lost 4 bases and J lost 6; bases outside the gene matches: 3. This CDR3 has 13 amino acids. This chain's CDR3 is CASSGTGVDGYTF. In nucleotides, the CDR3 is TGTGCCAGCAGTGGGACAGGGGTCGATGGCTACACCTTC.

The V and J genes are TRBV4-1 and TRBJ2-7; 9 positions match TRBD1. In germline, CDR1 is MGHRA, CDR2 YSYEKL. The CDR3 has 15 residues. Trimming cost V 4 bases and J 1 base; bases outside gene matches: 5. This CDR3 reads CASSPAGTGSYEQYF. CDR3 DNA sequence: TGCGCCAGCAGCCCTGCGGGGACAGGGTCCTACGAGCAGTACTTC.

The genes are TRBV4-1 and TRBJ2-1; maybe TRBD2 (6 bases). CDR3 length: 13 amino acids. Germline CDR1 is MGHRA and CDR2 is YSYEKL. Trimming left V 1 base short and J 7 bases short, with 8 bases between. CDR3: CASSQGTMNEQFF. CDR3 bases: TGCGCCAGCAGCCAAGGGACTATGAATGAGCAGTTCTTC.

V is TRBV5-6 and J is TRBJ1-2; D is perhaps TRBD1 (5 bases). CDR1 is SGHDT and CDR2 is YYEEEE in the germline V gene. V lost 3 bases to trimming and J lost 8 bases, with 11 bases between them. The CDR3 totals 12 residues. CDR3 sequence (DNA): TGTGCCAGCAGCTCTACAGGCTACGGCTACACCTTC. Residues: CASSSTGYGYTF.

This CDR3 reads CASSIGGRATDTQYF. The CDR3 DNA sequence: TGTGCCAGCAGTATCGGCGGGAGGGCCACAGATACGCAGTATTTT. The chain links TRBV28 to TRBJ2-3; 9 bases align to TRBD2. V lost 5 bases and J lost 2; bases outside the gene matches: 5. The CDR3 length is 15 residues. CDR1 and CDR2 (germline): MDHEN, SYDVKM. Variable domain in full (rest from reference TRBV28 and TRBJ2-3): DVKVTQSSRYLVKRTGEKVFLECVQDMDHENMFWYRQDPGLGLRLIYFSYDVKMKEKGDIPEGYSVSREKKERFSLILESASTNQTSMYLCASSIGGRATDTQYFGPGTRLTVL.

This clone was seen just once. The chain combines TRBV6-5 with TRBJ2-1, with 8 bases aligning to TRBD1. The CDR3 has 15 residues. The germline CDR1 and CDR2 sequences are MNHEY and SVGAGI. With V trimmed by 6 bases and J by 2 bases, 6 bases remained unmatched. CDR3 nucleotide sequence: TGTGCCAGCAGCAGACAGGGGACCCCCTACAATGAGCAGTTCTTC. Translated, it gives CASSRQGTPYNEQFF.

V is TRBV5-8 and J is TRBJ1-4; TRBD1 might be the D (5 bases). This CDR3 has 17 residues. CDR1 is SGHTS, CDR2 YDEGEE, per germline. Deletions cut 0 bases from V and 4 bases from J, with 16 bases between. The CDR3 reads CASSLVSTATINEKLFF. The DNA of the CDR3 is TGTGCCAGCAGCTTGGTCTCGACAGCCACCATTAATGAAAAACTGTTTTTT.

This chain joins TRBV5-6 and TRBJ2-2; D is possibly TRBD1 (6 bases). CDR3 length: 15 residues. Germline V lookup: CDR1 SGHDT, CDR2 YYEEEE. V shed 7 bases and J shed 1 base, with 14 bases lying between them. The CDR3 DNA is TGTGCCAGCGGTCCCACAGGGAAGAACACCGGGGAGCTGTTTTTT. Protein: CASGPTGKNTGELFF. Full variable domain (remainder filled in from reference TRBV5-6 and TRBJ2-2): DAGVTQSPTHLIKTRGQQVTLRCSPKSGHDTVSWYQQALGQGPQFIFQYYEEEERQRGNFPDRFSGHQFPNYSSELNVNALLLGDSALYLCASGPTGKNTGELFFGEGSRLTVL.

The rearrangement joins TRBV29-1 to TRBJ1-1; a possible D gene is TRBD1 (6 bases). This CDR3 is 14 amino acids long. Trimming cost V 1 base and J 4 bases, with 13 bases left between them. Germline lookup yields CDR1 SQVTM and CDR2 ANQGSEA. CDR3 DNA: TGCAGCGTTGAAGGGGGAGGGGGGAGCACTGAAGCTTTCTTT. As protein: CSVEGGGGSTEAFF.

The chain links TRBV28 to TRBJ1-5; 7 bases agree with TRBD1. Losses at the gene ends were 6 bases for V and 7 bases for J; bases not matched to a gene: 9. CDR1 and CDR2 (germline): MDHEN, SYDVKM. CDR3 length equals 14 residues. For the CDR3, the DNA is TGTGCCAGCAGCACCCGACAGGGCTGGCAGCCCCAGCATTTT. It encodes CASSTRQGWQPQHF. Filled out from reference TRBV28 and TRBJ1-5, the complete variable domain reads DVKVTQSSRYLVKRTGEKVFLECVQDMDHENMFWYRQDPGLGLRLIYFSYDVKMKEKGDIPEGYSVSREKKERFSLILESASTNQTSMYLCASSTRQGWQPQHFGDGTRLSIL.

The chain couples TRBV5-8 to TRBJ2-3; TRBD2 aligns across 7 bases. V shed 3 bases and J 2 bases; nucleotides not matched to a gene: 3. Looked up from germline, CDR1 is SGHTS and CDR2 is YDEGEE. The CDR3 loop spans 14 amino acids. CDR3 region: CASSWGTTTDTQYF. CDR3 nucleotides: TGTGCCAGCAGCTGGGGGACTACCACAGATACGCAGTATTTT. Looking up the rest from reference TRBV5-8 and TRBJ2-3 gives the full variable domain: EAGVTQSPTHLIKTRGQQATLRCSPISGHTSVYWYQQALGLGLQFLLWYDEGEERNRGNFPPRFSGRQFPNYSSELNVNALELEDSALYLCASSWGTTTDTQYFGPGTRLTVL.

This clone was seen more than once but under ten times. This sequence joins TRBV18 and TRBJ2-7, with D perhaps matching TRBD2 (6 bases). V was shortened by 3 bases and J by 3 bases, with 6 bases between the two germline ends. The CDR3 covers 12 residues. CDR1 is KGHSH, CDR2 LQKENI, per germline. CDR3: CASSPEGYEQYF. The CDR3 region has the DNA TGTGCCAGCTCACCGGAGGGCTACGAGCAGTACTTC.